This TCR beta chain was found in a study of blood T cell repertoires in COVID-19. Study overall: Collection of acute and convalescent COVID-19 samples took place in the United States, Italy and Spain. T cells, B-cell-depleted T cells, or PBMCs provided the cDNA or gDNA that served as material.

Produced via immunoSEQ multiplex PCR; TCRdb's table is partial and in-frame only. The sample lists roughly 200,000 clones, roughly 88% seen once, with approximately 5% in the top ten. Individuals aged roughly 18 to 95 years were recruited from about two dozen US areas. Cohort allocation depended upon clinical history that participants reported. This receptor was obtained from a middle-aged man with acute COVID-19. Sequencing input: PBMCs or T cells enriched from blood (not recorded which).

CDR3 residues: CASSQDEASGYNEQFF. The CDR3 bases are TGCGCCAGCAGCCAAGATGAGGCTAGCGGCTACAATGAGCAGTTCTTC. The rearrangement uses TRBV4-3 and TRBJ2-1, with 7 bases lining up with TRBD2. CDR3 size: 16 residues. With V trimmed by 0 bases and J by 3 bases, 5 bases remained unmatched. CDR1 LGHNA and CDR2 YSLEER come from the germline V gene.